This is a list of T cell receptor beta chains from one sample in a study of cytomegalovirus exposure and HLA in healthy donors. The repertoire was sequenced with immunoSEQ multiplex PCR; TCRdb's copy has only in-frame clones and lacks some. The data contain about 180,000 clones, 76% of them singletons. The material sequenced was PBMCs. The receptor source for this set is a woman in her 30s in good health and CMV-seropositive. CDR3s include the opening cysteine and the closing phenylalanine or tryptophan. The order of the fields is D gene, clone size, J gene, V gene, CDR3 protein, CDR3 DNA. The D gene is left open where the match is weak. A row's size may be missing; if present it is once, few, many or a size class.

>.|few|TRBJ2-7|TRBV30
CAFMAGTYEQYF
TGTGCCTTCATGGCGGGGACCTACGAGCAGTACTTC
>.|.|TRBJ2-5|TRBV28
CASSLDTSKAETQYF
TGTGCCAGCAGTTTGGACACATCCAAAGCGGAGACCCAGTACTTC
>.|once|TRBJ2-6|TRBV25-1
CASSDPTGGGANVLTF
TGTGCCAGCAGTGACCCGACAGGCGGTGGGGCCAACGTCCTGACTTTC
>.|few|TRBJ2-6|TRBV7-9
CASSSRPGSGANVLTF
TGTGCCAGCAGCTCTCGACCGGGCTCTGGGGCCAACGTCCTGACTTTC
>TRBD2|.|TRBJ2-3|TRBV7-8
CASSWVPRGGGDTQYF
TGTGCCAGCAGCTGGGTCCCGAGGGGCGGGGGAGATACGCAGTATTTT
>.|few|TRBJ2-7|TRBV7-9
CASSAPRGASYEQYF
TGTGCCAGCAGCGCCCCTCGTGGGGCCTCCTACGAGCAGTACTTC
>TRBD2|.|TRBJ2-4|TRBV4-2
CASSQDPADSGGQNIQYF
TGTGCCAGCAGCCAAGACCCCGCCGATAGCGGGGGGCAAAACATTCAGTACTTC
>TRBD1|once|TRBJ2-7|TRBV6-5
CASNNRRDRAHEQYF
TGTGCCAGCAACAACCGTCGGGACAGGGCCCACGAGCAGTACTTC
>TRBD1|.|TRBJ2-7|TRBV10-3
CAIRPGQASYEQYF
TGTGCCATCAGGCCGGGACAGGCCTCCTACGAGCAGTACTTC
>TRBD1|.|TRBJ2-3|TRBV6-4
CASRADRGNGGTQYF
TGTGCCAGCAGGGCGGACAGGGGCAACGGGGGTACGCAGTATTTT
>TRBD2|.|TRBJ2-1|TRBV5-1
CASSLWTSGGAGEQFF
TGCGCCAGCAGCTTGTGGACTAGCGGGGGGGCAGGTGAGCAGTTCTTC
>.|.|TRBJ2-7|TRBV7-9
CASSLRSGGDEQYF
TGTGCCAGCAGCTTGAGGTCAGGCGGGGACGAGCAGTACTTC
>.|.|TRBJ2-7|TRBV29-1
CSVADSYEQYF
TGCAGCGTGGCGGACAGCTACGAGCAGTACTTC
>.|.|TRBJ2-7|TRBV25-1
CASSSNSAYEQYF
TGTGCCAGCAGTTCCAATAGCGCCTACGAGCAGTACTTC
>TRBD2|few|TRBJ2-5|TRBV5-6
CASSLNLAGPRQETQYF
TGTGCCAGCAGCTTGAATTTAGCGGGCCCTCGCCAGGAGACCCAGTACTTC
>TRBD2|.|TRBJ2-3|TRBV5-1
CASSLGSGGGGTDTQYF
TGCGCCAGCAGCTTGGGTAGCGGGGGGGGCGGCACAGATACGCAGTATTTT
>.|.|TRBJ1-2|TRBV7-9
CASSLGYTRGVAGYTF
TGTGCCAGCAGCTTAGGATATACCAGGGGAGTGGCTGGTTACACCTTC
>.|.|TRBJ2-6|TRBV29-1
CSVLAGSGANVLTF
TGCAGCGTCCTTGCCGGCTCTGGGGCCAACGTCCTGACTTTC
>TRBD1|.|TRBJ1-5|TRBV4-2
CASSQLGQLGNQPQHF
TGTGCCAGCAGTCAACTGGGACAGTTGGGCAATCAGCCCCAGCATTTT
>TRBD1|once|TRBJ2-3|TRBV10-3
CAISGDRGTDTQYF
TGTGCCATCAGCGGGGACAGGGGCACAGATACGCAGTATTTT
>.|.|TRBJ2-7|TRBV27
CASSPQQSGAVYEQYF
TGTGCCAGCAGTCCGCAACAAAGCGGAGCCGTCTACGAGCAGTACTTC
>.|.|TRBJ2-3|TRBV27
CASSLGGPRTDTQYF
TGTGCCAGCAGTTTGGGGGGGCCGCGCACAGATACGCAGTATTTT
>.|.|TRBJ2-2|TRBV7-2
CASSLLQGTGELFF
TGTGCCAGCAGCTTACTACAGGGCACCGGGGAGCTGTTTTTT
>TRBD1|.|TRBJ1-2|TRBV20-1
CSGDRGSGYTF
TGCAGTGGGGACAGGGGCTCTGGCTACACCTTC
>.|.|TRBJ1-4|TRBV5-1
CASSLEGVGEKLFF
TGCGCCAGCAGCTTGGAAGGGGTAGGCGAAAAACTGTTTTTT
>.|.|TRBJ2-3|TRBV4-1
CASSQPGGSPGNTQYF
TGCGCCAGCAGCCAACCTGGGGGGTCCCCCGGGAATACGCAGTATTTT
>.|.|TRBJ1-1|TRBV10-3
CAITQTGITEAFF
TGTGCCATCACTCAAACAGGGATCACTGAAGCTTTCTTT
>.|.|TRBJ1-2|TRBV4-3
CASSQEGSVGPQGGYTF
TGCGCCAGCAGCCAAGAAGGTTCGGTTGGCCCCCAGGGGGGCTACACCTTC
>.|.|TRBJ1-3|TRBV29-1
CSVAVGGSSGNTIYF
TGCAGCGTTGCAGTAGGTGGGAGCTCTGGAAACACCATATATTTT
>TRBD1|.|TRBJ2-7|TRBV6-6
CASSPGTGGIGEQYF
TGTGCCAGCAGCCCCGGGACAGGGGGTATAGGGGAGCAGTACTTC
>.|.|TRBJ2-4|TRBV6-5
CASRLNTVQYF
TGTGCCAGCCGACTTAATACTGTTCAGTACTTC
>.|few|TRBJ2-7|TRBV7-2
CASSLALRRGAVEQYF
TGTGCCAGCAGCTTAGCGTTACGGCGGGGAGCGGTGGAGCAGTACTTC
>TRBD2|.|TRBJ2-7|TRBV5-6
CASSPDLAGGAYEQYF
TGTGCCAGCAGCCCGGACTTAGCGGGGGGAGCTTACGAGCAGTACTTC
>TRBD1|once|TRBJ1-2|TRBV30
CAWSAGGHGYTF
TGTGCCTGGAGTGCAGGGGGCCATGGCTACACCTTC
>.|.|TRBJ2-4|TRBV29-1
CSVVGDENIQYF
TGCAGCGTGGTGGGAGATGAAAACATTCAGTACTTC
>.|few|TRBJ1-2|TRBV2
CASSLRALYYGYTF
TGTGCCAGCAGTCTCAGGGCTTTATACTATGGCTACACCTTC
>.|few|TRBJ1-3|TRBV11-1
CASSAGFSGNTIYF
TGTGCCAGCAGCGCAGGGTTCTCTGGAAACACCATATATTTT
>TRBD2|.|TRBJ2-7|TRBV6-6
CASSTTSGGTYEQYF
TGTGCCAGCAGTACAACTAGCGGGGGGACGTACGAGCAGTACTTC
>TRBD1|.|TRBJ1-1|TRBV9
CASSVAPGQKTEAFF
TGTGCCAGCAGCGTAGCTCCGGGACAGAAGACTGAAGCTTTCTTT
>.|.|TRBJ2-5|TRBV27
CASSLLPPGGGSETQYF
TGTGCCAGCAGTTTATTACCCCCCGGCGGGGGCTCGGAGACCCAGTACTTC
>.|.|TRBJ1-5|TRBV10-3
CAISESGGDQPQHF
TGTGCCATCAGTGAGTCGGGGGGGGATCAGCCCCAGCATTTT
>.|.|TRBJ2-7|TRBV18
CASSPGGTGPYEQYF
TGTGCCAGCTCACCGGGAGGTACGGGTCCCTACGAGCAGTACTTC
>.|.|TRBJ2-6|TRBV13
CASTSGGANVLTF
TGTGCCAGCACCTCCGGTGGGGCCAACGTCCTGACTTTC
>TRBD2|.|TRBJ2-3|TRBV2
CASGGRLAGDTQYF
TGTGCCAGCGGGGGGAGACTAGCAGGAGATACGCAGTATTTT
>TRBD2|.|TRBJ2-3|TRBV9
CASSLGLAGSTDTQYF
TGTGCCAGCAGCTTAGGACTAGCGGGAAGCACAGATACGCAGTATTTT
>TRBD1|.|TRBJ2-3|TRBV4-3
CASSLDRGSTDTQYF
TGCGCCAGCAGCCTCGACAGGGGAAGCACAGATACGCAGTATTTT
>TRBD2|.|TRBJ2-7|TRBV13
CASSSGGLAGVPFDEQYF
TGTGCCAGCAGCTCCGGCGGACTAGCGGGGGTACCCTTCGACGAGCAGTACTTC
>TRBD1|.|TRBJ1-2|TRBV2
CASSVFGRQGAQSGGYTF
TGTGCCAGCAGTGTATTTGGGAGACAGGGGGCCCAGTCGGGTGGCTACACCTTC
>TRBD2|.|TRBJ2-3|TRBV27
CASSPYSGGMTDTQYF
TGTGCCAGCAGTCCATATAGCGGGGGGATGACAGATACGCAGTATTTT
>.|.|TRBJ2-7|TRBV13
CASSQSGEQYF
TGTGCCAGCAGCCAATCGGGGGAGCAGTACTTC
>.|few|TRBJ2-5|TRBV12-5
CASGLGAGETQYF
TGTGCTAGTGGTTTAGGGGCTGGGGAGACCCAGTACTTC
>.|.|TRBJ1-1|TRBV20-1
CSAPQGPEAFF
TGCAGTGCTCCACAGGGTCCTGAAGCTTTCTTT